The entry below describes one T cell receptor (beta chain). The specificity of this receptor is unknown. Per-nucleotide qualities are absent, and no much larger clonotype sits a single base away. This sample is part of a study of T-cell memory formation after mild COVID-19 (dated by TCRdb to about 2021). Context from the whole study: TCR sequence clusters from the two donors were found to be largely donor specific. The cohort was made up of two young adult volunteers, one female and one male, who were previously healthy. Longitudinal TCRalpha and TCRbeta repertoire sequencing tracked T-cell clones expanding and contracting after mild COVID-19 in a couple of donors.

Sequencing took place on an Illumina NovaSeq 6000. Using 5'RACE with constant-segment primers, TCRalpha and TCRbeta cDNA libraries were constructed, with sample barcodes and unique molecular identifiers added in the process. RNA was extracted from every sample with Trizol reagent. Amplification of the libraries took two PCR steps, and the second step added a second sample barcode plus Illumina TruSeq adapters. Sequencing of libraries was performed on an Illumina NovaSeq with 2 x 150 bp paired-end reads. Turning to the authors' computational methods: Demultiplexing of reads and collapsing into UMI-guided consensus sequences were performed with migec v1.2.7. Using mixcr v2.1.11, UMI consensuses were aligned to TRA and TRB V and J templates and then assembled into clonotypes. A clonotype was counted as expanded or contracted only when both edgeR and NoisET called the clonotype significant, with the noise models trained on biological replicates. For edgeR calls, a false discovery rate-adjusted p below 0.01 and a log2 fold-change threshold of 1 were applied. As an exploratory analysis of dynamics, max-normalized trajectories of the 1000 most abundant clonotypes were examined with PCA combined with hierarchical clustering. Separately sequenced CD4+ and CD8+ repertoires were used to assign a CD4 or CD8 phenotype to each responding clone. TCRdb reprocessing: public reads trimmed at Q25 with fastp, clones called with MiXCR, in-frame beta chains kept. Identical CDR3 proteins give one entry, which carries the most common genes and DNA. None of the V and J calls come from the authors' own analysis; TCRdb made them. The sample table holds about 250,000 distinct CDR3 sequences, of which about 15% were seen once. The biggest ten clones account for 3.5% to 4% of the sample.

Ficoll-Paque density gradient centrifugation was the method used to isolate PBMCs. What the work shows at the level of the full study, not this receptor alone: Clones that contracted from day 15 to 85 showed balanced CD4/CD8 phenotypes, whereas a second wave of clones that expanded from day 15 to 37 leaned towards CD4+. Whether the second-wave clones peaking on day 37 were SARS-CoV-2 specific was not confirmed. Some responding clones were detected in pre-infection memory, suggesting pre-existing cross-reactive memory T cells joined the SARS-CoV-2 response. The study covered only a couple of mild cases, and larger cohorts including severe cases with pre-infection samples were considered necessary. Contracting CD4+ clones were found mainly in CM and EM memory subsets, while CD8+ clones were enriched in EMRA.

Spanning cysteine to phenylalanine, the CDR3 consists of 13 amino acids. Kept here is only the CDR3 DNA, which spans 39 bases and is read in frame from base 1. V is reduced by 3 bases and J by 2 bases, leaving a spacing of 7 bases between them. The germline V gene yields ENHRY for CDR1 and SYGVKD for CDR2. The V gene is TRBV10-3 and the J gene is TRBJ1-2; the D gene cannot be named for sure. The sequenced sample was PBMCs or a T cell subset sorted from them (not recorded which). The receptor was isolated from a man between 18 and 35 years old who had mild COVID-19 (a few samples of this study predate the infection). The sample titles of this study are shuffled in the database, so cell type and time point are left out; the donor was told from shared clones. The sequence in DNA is TGTGCCATCAGTGAATACGGAAACTATGGCTACACCTTC. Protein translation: CAISEYGNYGYTF.